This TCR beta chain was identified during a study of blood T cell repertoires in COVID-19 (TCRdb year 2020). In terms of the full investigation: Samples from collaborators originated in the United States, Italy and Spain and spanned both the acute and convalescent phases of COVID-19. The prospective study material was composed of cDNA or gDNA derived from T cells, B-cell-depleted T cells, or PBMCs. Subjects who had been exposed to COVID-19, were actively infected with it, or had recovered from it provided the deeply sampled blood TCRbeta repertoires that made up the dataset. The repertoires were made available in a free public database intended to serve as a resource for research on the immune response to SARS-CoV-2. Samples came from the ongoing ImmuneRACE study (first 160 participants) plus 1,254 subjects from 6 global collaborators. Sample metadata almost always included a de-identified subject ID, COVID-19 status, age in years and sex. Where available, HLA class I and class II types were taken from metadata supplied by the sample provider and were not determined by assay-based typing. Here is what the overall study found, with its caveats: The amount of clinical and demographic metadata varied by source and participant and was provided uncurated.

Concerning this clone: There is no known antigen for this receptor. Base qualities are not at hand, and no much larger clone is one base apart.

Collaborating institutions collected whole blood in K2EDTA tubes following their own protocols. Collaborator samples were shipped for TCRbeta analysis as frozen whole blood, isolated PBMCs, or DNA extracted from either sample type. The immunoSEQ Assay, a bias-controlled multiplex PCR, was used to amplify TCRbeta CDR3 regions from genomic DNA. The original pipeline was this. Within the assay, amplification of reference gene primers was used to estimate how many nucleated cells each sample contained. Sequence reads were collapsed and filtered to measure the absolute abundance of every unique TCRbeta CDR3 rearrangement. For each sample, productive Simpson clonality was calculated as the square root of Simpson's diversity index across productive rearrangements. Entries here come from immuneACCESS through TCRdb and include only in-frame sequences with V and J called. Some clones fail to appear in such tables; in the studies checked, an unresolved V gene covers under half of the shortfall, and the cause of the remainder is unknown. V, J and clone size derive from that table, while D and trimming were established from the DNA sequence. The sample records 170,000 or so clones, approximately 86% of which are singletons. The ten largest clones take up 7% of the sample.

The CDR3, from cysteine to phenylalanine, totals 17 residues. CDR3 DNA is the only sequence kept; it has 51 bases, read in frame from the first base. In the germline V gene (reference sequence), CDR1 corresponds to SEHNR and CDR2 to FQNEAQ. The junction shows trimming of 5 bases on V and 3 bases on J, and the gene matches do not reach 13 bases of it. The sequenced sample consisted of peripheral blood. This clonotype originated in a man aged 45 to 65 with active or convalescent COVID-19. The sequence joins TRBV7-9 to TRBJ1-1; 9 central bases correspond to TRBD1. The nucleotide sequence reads TGTGCCAGCAGCCGGGGAACAGGGGGCATTACGGACACTGAAGCTTTCTTT. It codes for CASSRGTGGITDTEAFF.